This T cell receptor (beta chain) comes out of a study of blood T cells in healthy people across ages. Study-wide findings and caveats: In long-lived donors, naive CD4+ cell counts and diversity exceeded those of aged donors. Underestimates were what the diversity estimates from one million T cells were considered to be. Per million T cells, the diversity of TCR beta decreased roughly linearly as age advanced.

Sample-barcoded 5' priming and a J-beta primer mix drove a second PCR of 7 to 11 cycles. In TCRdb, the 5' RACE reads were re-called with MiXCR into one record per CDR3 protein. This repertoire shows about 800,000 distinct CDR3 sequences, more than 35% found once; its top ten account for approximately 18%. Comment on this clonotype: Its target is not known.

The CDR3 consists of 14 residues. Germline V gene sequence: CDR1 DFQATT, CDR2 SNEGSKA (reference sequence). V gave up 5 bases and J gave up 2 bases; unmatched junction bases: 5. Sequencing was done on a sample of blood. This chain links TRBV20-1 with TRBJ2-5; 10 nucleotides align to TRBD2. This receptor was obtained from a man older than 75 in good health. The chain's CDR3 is CSAGGTSAQETQYF. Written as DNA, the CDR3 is TGCAGTGCTGGCGGGACTAGCGCACAAGAGACCCAGTACTTC.